This TCR beta chain is from a study of T cell responses to AZD1222 COVID-19 vaccine. Overall study results and limits: CD4 TCRs associated with vaccination spanned spike, dominating at 160-218 and 743-854. Repertoires were sampled only after the peak T cell response. Reports say nearly half of spike-specific TCRs go after unmutated variant regions. White British donors predominated, females outnumbered males, and clonal diversity was possibly underestimated.

V was clipped by 6 bases and J by 1 base; unmatched bases: 3. The CDR3 has 15 residues. Germline V gives CDR1 MNHEY, CDR2 SVGAGI. Profiling relied on immunoSEQ multiplex PCR, and the TCRdb table lists in-frame clones only, not all of them. The sample holds approximately 130,000 clones, over 90% seen once. A remark on this clone: The antigen is not known.

Sequencing used peripheral blood, obtained on day 0 of AZD1222 vaccination. V is TRBV6-5 and J is TRBJ2-1; 10 bases map to TRBD2. The receptor was isolated from an adult in good health. CDR3 residues: CASRRSGGSYNEQFF. Here the CDR3 DNA reads TGTGCCAGCAGACGTAGCGGGGGGTCCTACAATGAGCAGTTCTTC.